A single sample gave rise to the 9 T cell receptor beta chains below, sequenced in a study of T cell responses to AZD1222 COVID-19 vaccine. Sequenced by immunoSEQ multiplex PCR; TCRdb stores in-frame clones only, minus some. The sample consists of 150,000 to 200,000 clones, roughly 88% of them appearing once. The sample was peripheral blood, taken 28 days after the second AZD1222 dose. The source is an adult who received the AZD1222 COVID-19 vaccine.

The CDR3 loop reads CAWRGRGRTNSPLHF. The CDR3 nucleotides read TGTGCCTGGAGGGGAAGGGGACGGACCAATTCACCCCTCCACTTT. The V call is TRBV30, the J call TRBJ1-6; D may be TRBD1 (5 bases). Germline CDR1 is GTSNPN and CDR2 is SVGIG (reference sequence). Trimming removed 3 bases at V and 7 bases at J, with 16 bases between. This CDR3 has 15 amino acids.

The chain has TRBV19 and TRBJ1-1; no clear D. The CDR3 contains 14 residues. Germline V lookup: CDR1 LNHDA, CDR2 SQIVND (reference sequence). Trimming cost V 5 bases and J 5 bases, with 15 bases left between them. For the CDR3, the DNA is TGTGCCAGTAGTTTTACCGGGGAAGCGACTGAAGCTTTCTTT. Translation gives CASSFTGEATEAFF.

This chain joins TRBV18 and TRBJ2-5; weak D call: TRBD1 (5 bases). There are 14 residues in the CDR3. Per the germline V gene, CDR1 is KGHSH and CDR2 is LQKENI. Trimming cost V 4 bases and J 7 bases, with 16 bases left between them. This CDR3 is CASSQDNLGWTQYF. In DNA form, the CDR3 reads TGTGCCAGCTCACAGGACAACCTAGGATGGACCCAGTACTTC.

This sequence joins TRBV3-1 (or the pseudogene TRBV3-2) and TRBJ2-3, with D perhaps matching TRBD1 or TRBD2 (6 bases each). Between the trimmed V and J ends, which lost 4 bases and 1 base, there was a span of 15 bases. CDR3 length: 16 residues. Germline CDR1 LGHDT, CDR2 YNNKEL (reference sequence). The CDR3 sequence is CASSPRWGAGTDTQYF. CDR3 nucleotides: TGTGCCAGCAGCCCCCGTTGGGGGGCGGGCACAGATACGCAGTATTTT.

This chain links TRBV5-1 with TRBJ2-3; no definite D call. Trimming cost V 4 bases and J 4 bases, with 13 bases left between them. Germline-derived CDR1 and CDR2 are SGHRS and YFSETQ. The CDR3 is 14 residues long. The CDR3 protein is CASSIGITPDTQYF. The CDR3, as DNA: TGCGCCAGCAGCATAGGGATAACCCCAGATACGCAGTATTTT.

This clone turned up a few times. The gene calls are TRBV7-2 and TRBJ1-1, with D possibly TRBD1 on 5 matching bases. V lost 5 bases to trimming and J lost 1 base, with 11 bases between them. Germline-derived CDR1 and CDR2 are SGHTA and FQGNSA. The CDR3 contains 14 residues. CDR3 nucleotide sequence: TGTGCCAGCAGCAGGGACGCAGGGAACACTGAAGCTTTCTTT. Translation gives CASSRDAGNTEAFF. The complete variable domain, with remaining parts taken from reference TRBV7-2 and TRBJ1-1, reads GAGVSQSPSNKVTEKGKDVELRCDPISGHTALYWYRQSLGQGLEFLIYFQGNSAPDKSGLPSDRFSAERTGGSVSTLTIQRTQQEDSAVYLCASSRDAGNTEAFFGQGTRLTVV.

This clone is a singleton in its sample. The chain's CDR3 is CATKAQGGSPLHF. The CDR3 DNA is TGTGCCACCAAGGCGCAGGGCGGTTCACCCCTCCACTTT. J is TRBJ1-6 and V is TRBV15, with D tentatively TRBD1 (5 bases). Trimming removed 7 bases at V and 9 bases at J, with 13 bases between. Germline CDR1 reads LNHNV; CDR2 reads YYDKDF (reference sequence). The CDR3 covers 13 residues.

This sequence joins TRBV30 and TRBJ2-7; TRBD1 matches 8 bases. Per the germline V gene, CDR1 is GTSNPN and CDR2 is SVGIG (reference sequence). The V gene end was trimmed by 4 bases and the J gene end by 4 bases; junction bases not matched to a gene: 3. The CDR3 contains 12 residues. CDR3 in amino acids: CAWKTGGYEQYF. CDR3 sequence (DNA): TGTGCCTGGAAAACAGGGGGGTACGAGCAGTACTTC.

The rearrangement uses TRBV3-1 (or the pseudogene TRBV3-2) and TRBJ2-5, with D uncertain. The length of the CDR3 is 17 residues. The V end lost 4 bases, the J end lost 1 base, and 19 bases lay between the germline ends. Germline V gene lookup returns CDR1 LGHDT and CDR2 YNNKEL (reference sequence). The CDR3 region is CASSPSVSFDFQETQYF. The CDR3 bases are TGTGCCAGCAGCCCCTCGGTGAGTTTCGATTTCCAAGAGACCCAGTACTTC.